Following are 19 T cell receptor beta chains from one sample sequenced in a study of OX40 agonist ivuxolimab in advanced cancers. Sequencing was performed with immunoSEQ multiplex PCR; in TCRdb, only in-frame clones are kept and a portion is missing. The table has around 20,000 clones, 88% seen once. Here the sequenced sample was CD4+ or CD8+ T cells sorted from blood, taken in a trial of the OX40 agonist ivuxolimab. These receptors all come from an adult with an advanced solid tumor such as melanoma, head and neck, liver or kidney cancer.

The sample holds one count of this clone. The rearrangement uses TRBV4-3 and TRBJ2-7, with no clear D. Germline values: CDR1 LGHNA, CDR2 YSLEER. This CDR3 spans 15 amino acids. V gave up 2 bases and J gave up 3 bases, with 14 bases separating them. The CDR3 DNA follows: TGCGCCAGCAGCCAAAGCATAGTAAATCTCTACGAGCAGTACTTC. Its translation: CASSQSIVNLYEQYF.

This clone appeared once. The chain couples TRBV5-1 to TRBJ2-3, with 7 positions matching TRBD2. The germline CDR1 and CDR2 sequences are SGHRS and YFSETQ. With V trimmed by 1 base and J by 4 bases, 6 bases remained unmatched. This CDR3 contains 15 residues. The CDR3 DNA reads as TGCGCCAGCAGCTTGTCCCAGGGAGGGTCAGATACGCAGTATTTT. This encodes CASSLSQGGSDTQYF.

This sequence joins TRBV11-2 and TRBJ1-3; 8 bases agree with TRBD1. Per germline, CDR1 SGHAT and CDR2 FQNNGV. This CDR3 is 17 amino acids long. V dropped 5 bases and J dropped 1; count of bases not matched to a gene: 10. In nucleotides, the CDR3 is TGTGCCAGCAGCGCCCACCAACAGGGGGTTTCTGGAAACACCATATATTTT. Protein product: CASSAHQQGVSGNTIYF.

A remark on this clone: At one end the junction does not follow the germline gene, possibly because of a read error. The CDR3 region is CAGSLGGSSGTQYF. The CDR3 region has the DNA TGTGCCGGCAGCTTAGGAGGGTCCTCAGGGACCCAGTACTTC. V gene TRBV7-9 combines with J gene TRBJ2-5; a weak D match, TRBD2 (6 bases). Per germline, CDR1 SEHNR and CDR2 FQNEAQ (reference sequence). The CDR3 loop spans 14 amino acids.

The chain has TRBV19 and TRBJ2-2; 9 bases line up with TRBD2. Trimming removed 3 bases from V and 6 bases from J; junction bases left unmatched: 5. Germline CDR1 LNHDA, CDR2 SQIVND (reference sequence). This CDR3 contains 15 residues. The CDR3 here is CASSMTSGRSGELFF. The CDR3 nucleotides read TGTGCCAGTAGTATGACTAGCGGCAGGTCCGGGGAGCTGTTTTTT.

As DNA, the CDR3 is TGCGCCAGCAGCCCAGGGGAGCGAAATCAGCCCCAGCATTTT. It translates to CASSPGERNQPQHF. This chain uses TRBV4-1 with TRBJ1-5, with D perhaps TRBD1 (6 bases). Deletions cut 4 bases from V and 4 bases from J, with 11 bases between. CDR3 length: 14 amino acids. Germline CDR1 reads MGHRA; CDR2 reads YSYEKL.

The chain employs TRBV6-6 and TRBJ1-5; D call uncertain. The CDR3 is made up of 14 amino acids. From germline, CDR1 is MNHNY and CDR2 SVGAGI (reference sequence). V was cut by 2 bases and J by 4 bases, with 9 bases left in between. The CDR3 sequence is CASSYRTINQPQHF. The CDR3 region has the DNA TGTGCCAGCAGTTACCGGACCATTAATCAGCCCCAGCATTTT.

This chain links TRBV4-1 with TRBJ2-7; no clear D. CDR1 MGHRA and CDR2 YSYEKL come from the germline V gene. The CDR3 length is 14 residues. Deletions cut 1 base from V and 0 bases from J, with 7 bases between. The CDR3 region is CASSQVKFSYEQYF. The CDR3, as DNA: TGCGCCAGCAGCCAAGTAAAATTCTCCTACGAGCAGTACTTC.

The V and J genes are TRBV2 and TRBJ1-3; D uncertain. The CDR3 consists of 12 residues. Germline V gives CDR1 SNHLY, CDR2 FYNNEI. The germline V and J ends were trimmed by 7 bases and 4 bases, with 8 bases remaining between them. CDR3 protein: CASKSGGNTIYF. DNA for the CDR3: TGTGCCAGCAAATCGGGCGGAAACACCATATATTTT. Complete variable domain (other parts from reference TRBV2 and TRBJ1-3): EPEVTQTPSHQVTQMGQEVILRCVPISNHLYFYWYRQILGQKVEFLVSFYNNEISEKSEIFDDQFSVERPDGSNFTLKIRSTKLEDSAMYFCASKSGGNTIYFGEGSWLTVV.

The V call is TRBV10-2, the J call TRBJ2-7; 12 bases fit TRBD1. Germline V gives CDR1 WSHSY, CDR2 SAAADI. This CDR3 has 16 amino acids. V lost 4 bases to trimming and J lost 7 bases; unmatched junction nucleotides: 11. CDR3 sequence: CASSGAPGQGAEEQYF. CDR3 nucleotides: TGCGCCAGCAGTGGGGCCCCGGGACAGGGGGCTGAAGAGCAGTACTTC.

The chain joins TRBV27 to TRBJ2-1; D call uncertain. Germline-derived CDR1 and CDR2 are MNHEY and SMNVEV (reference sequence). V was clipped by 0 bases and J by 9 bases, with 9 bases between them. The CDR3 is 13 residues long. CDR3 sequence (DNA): TGTGCCAGCAGTTTATCCCGCAGCTCTGAGCAGTTCTTC. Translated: CASSLSRSSEQFF.

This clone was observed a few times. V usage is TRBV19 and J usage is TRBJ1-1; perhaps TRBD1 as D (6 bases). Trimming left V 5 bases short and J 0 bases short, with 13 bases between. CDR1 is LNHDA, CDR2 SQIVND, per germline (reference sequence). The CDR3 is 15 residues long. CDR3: CASSGIGGLNTEAFF. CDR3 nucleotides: TGTGCCAGTAGTGGGATAGGGGGGCTGAACACTGAAGCTTTCTTT.

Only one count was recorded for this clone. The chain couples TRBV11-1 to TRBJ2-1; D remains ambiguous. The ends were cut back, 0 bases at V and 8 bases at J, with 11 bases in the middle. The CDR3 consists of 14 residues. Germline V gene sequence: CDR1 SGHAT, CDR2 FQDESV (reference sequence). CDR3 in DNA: TGTGCCAGCAGCTTAGCCAGGCGGCTCGATGAGCAGTTCTTC. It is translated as CASSLARRLDEQFF.

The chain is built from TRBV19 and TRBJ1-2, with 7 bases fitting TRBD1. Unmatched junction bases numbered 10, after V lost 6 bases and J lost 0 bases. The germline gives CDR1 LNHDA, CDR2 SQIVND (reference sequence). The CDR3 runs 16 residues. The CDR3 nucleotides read TGTGCCAGTAGAGCCTCGAGGGGGCTAGCTAACTATGGCTACACCTTC. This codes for CASRASRGLANYGYTF.

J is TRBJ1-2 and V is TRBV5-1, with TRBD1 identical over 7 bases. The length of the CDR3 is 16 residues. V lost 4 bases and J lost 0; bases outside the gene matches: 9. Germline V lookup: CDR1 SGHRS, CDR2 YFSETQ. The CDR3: CASSLEGQPTNYGYTF. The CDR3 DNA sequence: TGCGCCAGCAGCCTGGAGGGACAGCCTACTAACTATGGCTACACCTTC.

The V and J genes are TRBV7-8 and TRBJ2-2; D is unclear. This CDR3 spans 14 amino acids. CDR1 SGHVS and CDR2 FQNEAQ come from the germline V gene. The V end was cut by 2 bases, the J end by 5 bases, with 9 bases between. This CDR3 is CASSLTGLTGELFF. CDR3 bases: TGTGCCAGCAGCTTAACGGGTCTTACCGGGGAGCTGTTTTTT.

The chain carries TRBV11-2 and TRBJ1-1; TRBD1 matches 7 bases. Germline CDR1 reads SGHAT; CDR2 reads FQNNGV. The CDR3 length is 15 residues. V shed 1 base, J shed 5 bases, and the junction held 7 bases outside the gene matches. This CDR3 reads CASSLVRQGRTEAFF. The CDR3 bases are TGTGCCAGCAGCTTAGTCCGACAGGGTCGGACTGAAGCTTTCTTT.

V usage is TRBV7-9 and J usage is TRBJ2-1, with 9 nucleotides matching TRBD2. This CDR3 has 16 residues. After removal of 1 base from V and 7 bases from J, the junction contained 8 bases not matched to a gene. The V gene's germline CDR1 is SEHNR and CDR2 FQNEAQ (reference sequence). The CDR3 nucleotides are TGTGCCAGCAGCTTAGTTGCGGGAGGGTACAGGAATGAGCAGTTCTTC. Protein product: CASSLVAGGYRNEQFF.

CDR3 bases: TGTGCCAGCATGCTTGGGGCGTTGGTTGGCTACACCTTC. Protein sequence: CASMLGALVGYTF. The J gene is TRBJ1-2, the V gene TRBV6-5, with a tentative D call TRBD1 (5 bases). Germline lookup yields CDR1 MNHEY and CDR2 SVGAGI. This CDR3 has 13 residues. The V and J ends lost 7 bases and 7 bases respectively, with 16 bases between them.